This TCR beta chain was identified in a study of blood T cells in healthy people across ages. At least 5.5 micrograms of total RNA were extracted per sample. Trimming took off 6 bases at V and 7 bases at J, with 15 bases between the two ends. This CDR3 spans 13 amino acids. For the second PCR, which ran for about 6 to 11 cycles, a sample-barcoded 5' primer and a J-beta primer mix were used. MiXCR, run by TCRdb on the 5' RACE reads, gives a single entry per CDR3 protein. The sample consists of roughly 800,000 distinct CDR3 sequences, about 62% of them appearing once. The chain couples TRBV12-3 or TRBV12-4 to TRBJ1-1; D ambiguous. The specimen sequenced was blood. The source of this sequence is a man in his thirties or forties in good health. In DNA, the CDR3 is TGTGCCAGCAGGGGCAACAAAGCGTTTGAAGCTTTCTTT. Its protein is CASRGNKAFEAFF.